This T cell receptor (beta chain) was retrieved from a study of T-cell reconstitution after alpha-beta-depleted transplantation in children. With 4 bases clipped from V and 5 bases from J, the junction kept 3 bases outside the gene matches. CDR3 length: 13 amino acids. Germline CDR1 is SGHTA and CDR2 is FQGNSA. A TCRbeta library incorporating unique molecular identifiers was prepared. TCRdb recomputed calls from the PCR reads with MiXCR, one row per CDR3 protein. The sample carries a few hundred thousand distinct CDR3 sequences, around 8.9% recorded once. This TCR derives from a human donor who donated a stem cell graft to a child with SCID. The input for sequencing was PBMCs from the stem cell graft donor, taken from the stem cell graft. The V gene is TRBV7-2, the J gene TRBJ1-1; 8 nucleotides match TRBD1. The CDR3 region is CASSSQGATEAFF. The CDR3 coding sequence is TGTGCCAGCAGCTCCCAGGGGGCTACTGAAGCTTTCTTT.